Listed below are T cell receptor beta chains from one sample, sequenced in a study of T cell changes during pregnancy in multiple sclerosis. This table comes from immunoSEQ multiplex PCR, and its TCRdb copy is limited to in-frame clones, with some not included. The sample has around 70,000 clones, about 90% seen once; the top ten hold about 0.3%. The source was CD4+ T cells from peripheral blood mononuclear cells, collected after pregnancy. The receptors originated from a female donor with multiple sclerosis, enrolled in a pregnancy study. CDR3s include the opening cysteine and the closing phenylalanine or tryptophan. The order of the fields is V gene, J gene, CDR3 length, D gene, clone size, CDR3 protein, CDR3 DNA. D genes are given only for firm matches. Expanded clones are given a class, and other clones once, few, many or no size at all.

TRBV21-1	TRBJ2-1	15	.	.	CASSKEIQGNNEQFF	TGTGCCAGCAGCAAAGAAATACAGGGAAACAATGAGCAGTTCTTC
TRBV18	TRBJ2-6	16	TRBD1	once	CASSPAGGTGANVLTF	TGTGCCAGCTCACCGGCAGGGGGTACTGGGGCCAACGTCCTGACTTTC
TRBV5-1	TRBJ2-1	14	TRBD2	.	CASSTGTSGNEQFF	TGCGCCAGCAGCACTGGGACTAGCGGCAATGAGCAGTTCTTC
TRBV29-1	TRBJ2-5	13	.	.	CSVVKAGGETQYF	TGCAGCGTTGTCAAAGCTGGAGGGGAGACCCAGTACTTC
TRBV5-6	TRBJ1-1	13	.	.	CASSMGLITEAFF	TGTGCCAGCAGCATGGGACTGATTACTGAAGCTTTCTTT
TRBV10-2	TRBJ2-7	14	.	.	CASSDPTDFYEQYF	TGCGCCAGCAGTGACCCGACTGACTTCTACGAGCAGTACTTC
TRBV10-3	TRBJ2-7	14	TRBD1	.	CATRTGTGSYEQYF	TGTGCCACGCGAACCGGGACAGGTTCCTACGAGCAGTACTTC
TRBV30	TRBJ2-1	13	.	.	CAWNPRGYNEQFF	TGTGCCTGGAACCCTAGGGGTTACAATGAGCAGTTCTTC
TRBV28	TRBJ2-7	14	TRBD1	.	CASSRTGPSYEQYF	TGTGCCAGCAGTAGGACAGGGCCCTCCTACGAGCAGTACTTC
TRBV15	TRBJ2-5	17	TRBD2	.	CATSRLTSGGPQETQYF	TGTGCCACCAGCCGATTAACTAGCGGGGGACCCCAAGAGACCCAGTACTTC
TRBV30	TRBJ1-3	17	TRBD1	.	CAWTLRGRQGPGNTIYF	TGTGCCTGGACCCTACGAGGTCGACAGGGACCTGGAAACACCATATATTTT
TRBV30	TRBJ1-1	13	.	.	CAWILGTRTEAFF	TGTGCCTGGATTCTCGGGACACGGACTGAAGCTTTCTTT
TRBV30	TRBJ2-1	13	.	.	CALSNSRGNEQFF	TGTGCCTTGTCCAATTCTAGGGGCAATGAGCAGTTCTTC
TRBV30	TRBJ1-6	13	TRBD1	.	CAWRTGGDSPLHF	TGTGCCTGGAGGACAGGGGGGGATTCACCCCTCCACTTT
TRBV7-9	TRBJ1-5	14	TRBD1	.	CASSSPTGDQPQHF	TGTGCCAGCAGCTCCCCGACAGGGGATCAGCCCCAGCATTTT
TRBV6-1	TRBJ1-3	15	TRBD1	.	CASSAEQGRGNTIYF	TGTGCCAGCAGTGCCGAACAGGGGCGAGGAAACACCATATATTTT
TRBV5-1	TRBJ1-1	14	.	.	CASSLGTENTEAFF	TGCGCCAGCAGCTTGGGGACAGAGAACACTGAAGCTTTCTTT
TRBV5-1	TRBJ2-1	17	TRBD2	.	CASSGGLAGGLGNEQFF	TGCGCCAGCAGCGGGGGACTAGCGGGGGGTCTAGGCAATGAGCAGTTCTTC
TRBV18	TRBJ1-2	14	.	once	CASSPSFRNYGYTF	TGTGCCAGCTCTCCCTCGTTTCGGAACTATGGCTACACCTTC
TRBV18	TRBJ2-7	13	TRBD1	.	CASSSRDSYEQYF	TGTGCCAGCTCATCTCGGGACAGCTACGAGCAGTACTTC
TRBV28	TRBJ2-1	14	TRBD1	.	CATSSQGEYNEQFF	TGTGCCACCTCTAGCCAGGGGGAGTACAATGAGCAGTTCTTC
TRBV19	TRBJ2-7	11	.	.	CASSISSEQYF	TGTGCCAGTAGTATATCCTCCGAGCAGTACTTC
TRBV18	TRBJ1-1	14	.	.	CASSPQGGNTEAFF	TGTGCCAGCTCACCACAGGGAGGGAACACTGAAGCTTTCTTT
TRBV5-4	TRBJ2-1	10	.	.	CASGRNEQFF	TGTGCCAGCGGGAGGAATGAGCAGTTCTTC
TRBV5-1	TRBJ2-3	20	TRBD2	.	CASSLVPGLAGGPGTDTQYF	TGCGCCAGCAGCTTGGTCCCGGGACTAGCGGGAGGGCCGGGCACAGATACGCAGTATTTT
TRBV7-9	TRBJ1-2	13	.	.	CASSSLAAGGYTF	TGTGCCAGCAGCTCCCTGGCGGCGGGGGGCTACACCTTC
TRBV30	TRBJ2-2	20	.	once	CAWTSPGGLGRGANTGELFF	TGTGCCTGGACCTCCCCCGGGGGGCTGGGTCGTGGCGCGAACACCGGGGAGCTGTTTTTT
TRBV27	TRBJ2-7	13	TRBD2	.	CASRTLGGDEQYF	TGTGCCAGCAGGACTCTGGGAGGGGACGAGCAGTACTTC
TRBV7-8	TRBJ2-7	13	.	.	CASRSRTTGEQYF	TGTGCCAGCAGGTCCCGGACTACGGGGGAGCAGTACTTC
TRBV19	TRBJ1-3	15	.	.	CASSVRLSSGNTIYF	TGTGCCAGTAGTGTAAGACTGAGCTCTGGAAACACCATATATTTT
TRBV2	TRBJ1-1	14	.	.	CASSFGGSNTEAFF	TGTGCCAGCAGCTTTGGAGGGTCGAACACTGAAGCTTTCTTT
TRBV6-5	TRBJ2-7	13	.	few	CASSTVLSYEQYF	TGTGCCAGCAGTACTGTCCTCTCCTACGAGCAGTACTTC
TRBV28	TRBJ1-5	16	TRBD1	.	CASKGLDRGLNQPQHF	TGTGCCAGCAAGGGCTTGGACAGGGGGCTAAATCAGCCCCAGCATTTT
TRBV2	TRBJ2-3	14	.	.	CASSIGGTTDTQYF	TGTGCCAGCAGTATAGGGGGAACCACAGATACGCAGTATTTT
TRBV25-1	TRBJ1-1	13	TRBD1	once	CASGKTGVTEAFF	TGTGCCAGCGGAAAGACAGGGGTCACTGAAGCTTTCTTT
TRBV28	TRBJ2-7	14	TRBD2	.	CASRVAGSSYEQYF	TGTGCCAGCAGAGTAGCGGGAAGCTCCTACGAGCAGTACTTC
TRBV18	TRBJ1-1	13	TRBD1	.	CASTSTGPTEAFF	TGTGCCAGCACCTCGACAGGGCCCACTGAAGCTTTCTTT
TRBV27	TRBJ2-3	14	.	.	CASSFSWATDTQYF	TGTGCCAGCAGTTTTAGTTGGGCAACAGATACGCAGTATTTT
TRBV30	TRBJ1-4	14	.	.	CAWSEQGTNEKLFF	TGTGCCTGGAGCGAACAGGGCACTAATGAAAAACTGTTTTTT
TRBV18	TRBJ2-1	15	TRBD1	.	CASSPTPGQYNEQFF	TGTGCCAGCTCACCTACTCCGGGACAGTACAATGAGCAGTTCTTC
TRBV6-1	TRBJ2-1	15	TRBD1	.	CASNRDSAPYNEQFF	TGTGCCAGCAACCGGGACAGCGCACCCTACAATGAGCAGTTCTTC
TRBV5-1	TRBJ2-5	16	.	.	CASSLAGQGGGETQYF	TGCGCCAGCAGCTTGGCCGGGCAGGGAGGTGGCGAGACCCAGTACTTC
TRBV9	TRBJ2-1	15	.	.	CASSVNQGRWNEQFF	TGTGCCAGCAGCGTAAACCAAGGGAGATGGAATGAGCAGTTCTTC
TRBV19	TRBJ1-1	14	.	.	CASSSDRWHTEAFF	TGTGCCAGTAGTTCAGACAGGTGGCACACTGAAGCTTTCTTT
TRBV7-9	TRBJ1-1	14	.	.	CASSLALSDTEAFF	TGTGCCAGCAGCTTAGCCCTCTCGGACACTGAAGCTTTCTTT
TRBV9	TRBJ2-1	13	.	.	CASSPVATNEQFF	TGTGCCAGCAGCCCAGTGGCCACCAATGAGCAGTTCTTC
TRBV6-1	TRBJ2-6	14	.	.	CASSQLSGANVLTF	TGTGCCAGTTCACAGCTCTCTGGGGCCAACGTCCTGACTTTC
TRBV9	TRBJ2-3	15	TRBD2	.	CASSVFGRATDTQYF	TGTGCCAGCAGCGTATTCGGGAGGGCCACAGATACGCAGTATTTT
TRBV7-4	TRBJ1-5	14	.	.	CASSPPYFYQPQHF	TGTGCCAGCAGTCCGCCATACTTCTATCAGCCCCAGCATTTT
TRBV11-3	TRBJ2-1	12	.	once	CASSLEGGHLFF	TGTGCCAGCAGCTTAGAGGGGGGGCATCTGTTCTTC
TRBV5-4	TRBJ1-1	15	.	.	CASSSRTGLNTEAFF	TGTGCCAGCAGCTCCCGGACGGGATTGAACACTGAAGCTTTCTTT
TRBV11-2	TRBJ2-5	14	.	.	CASSLDRLIETQYF	TGTGCCAGCAGCTTAGATCGACTTATTGAGACCCAGTACTTC
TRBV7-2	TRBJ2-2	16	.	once	CASSLRQAPSTGELFF	TGTGCCAGCAGCTTAAGACAGGCCCCGAGCACCGGGGAGCTGTTTTTT